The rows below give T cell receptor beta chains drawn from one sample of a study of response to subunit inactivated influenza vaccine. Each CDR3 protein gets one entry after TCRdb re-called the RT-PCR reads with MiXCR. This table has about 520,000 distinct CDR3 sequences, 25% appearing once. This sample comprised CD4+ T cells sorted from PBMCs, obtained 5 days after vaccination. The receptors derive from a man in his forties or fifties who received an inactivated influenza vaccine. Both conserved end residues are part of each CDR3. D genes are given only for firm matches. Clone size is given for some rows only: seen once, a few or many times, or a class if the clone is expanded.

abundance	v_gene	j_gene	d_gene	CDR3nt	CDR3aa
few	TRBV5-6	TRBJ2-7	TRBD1	TGTGCCAGCAGCTTGATCCCCGGGACAGGGGGACACGAGCAGTACTTC	CASSLIPGTGGHEQYF
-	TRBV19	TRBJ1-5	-	TGTGCCAGTAGTACCCTGGCGGGGAGCAATCAGCCCCAGCATTTT	CASSTLAGSNQPQHF
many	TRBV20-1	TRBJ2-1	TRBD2	TGCAGTGCTAGAGGAGCGGGAGGGGTCTACAATGAGCAGTTCTTC	CSARGAGGVYNEQFF
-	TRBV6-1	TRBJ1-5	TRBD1	TGTGCCAGCAGTGAGACAGGGGGGAGCAATCAGCCCCAGCATTTT	CASSETGGSNQPQHF
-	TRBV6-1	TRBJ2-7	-	TGTGCCAGCAGTCCAACTGGGGAGGCAGCCTCCTACGAGCAGTACTTC	CASSPTGEAASYEQYF
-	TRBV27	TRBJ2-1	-	TGTGCCAGCAGGTTCCTAGATACGTACAATGAGCAGTTCTTC	CASRFLDTYNEQFF
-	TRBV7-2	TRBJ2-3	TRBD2	TGTGCCAGCCGGACCAAGGCGGGAGGGCCAAGGGATACGCAGTATTTT	CASRTKAGGPRDTQYF
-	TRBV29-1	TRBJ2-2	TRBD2	TGCAGCGCCGGGACTAGGAACACCGGGGAGCTGTTTTTT	CSAGTRNTGELFF
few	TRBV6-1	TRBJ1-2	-	TGTGCCTCCTCCCCACAGGGAGACTTCTATGGCTACACCTTC	CASSPQGDFYGYTF
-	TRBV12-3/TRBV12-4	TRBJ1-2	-	TGTGCCAGCAGTGTCAGGGGATCGAACTATGGCTACACCTTC	CASSVRGSNYGYTF
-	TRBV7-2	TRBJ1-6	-	TGTGCCAGCAGCTTAGGAGGGGGGGGGTTTTCACCCCTCCACTTT	CASSLGGGGFSPLHF
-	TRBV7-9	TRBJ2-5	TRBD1	TGTGCCAGCAGCTTGGGGTCAGGGGGCCCAGAGACCCAGTACTTC	CASSLGSGGPETQYF
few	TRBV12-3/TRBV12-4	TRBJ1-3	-	TGTGCCAGCAGTCCAGGGTTACGGGCGGACACCATATATTTT	CASSPGLRADTIYF
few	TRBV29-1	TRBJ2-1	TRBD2	TGCAGCGTTGAAGCAACTGGGCTAGCGGGGTTCAATGAGCAGTTCTTC	CSVEATGLAGFNEQFF
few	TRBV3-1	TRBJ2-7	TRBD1	TGTGCCAGCAGCGCATGGGACAGGGGCTCCTACGAGCAGTACTTC	CASSAWDRGSYEQYF
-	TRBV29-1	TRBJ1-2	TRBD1	TGCAGCGCCACGACAGGGGGCGCTTATGGCTACACCTTC	CSATTGGAYGYTF
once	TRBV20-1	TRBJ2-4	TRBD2	TGCAGTGCTAGAGTCCCGCGGGAGGTCCAAAACATTCAGTACTTC	CSARVPREVQNIQYF
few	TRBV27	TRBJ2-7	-	TGTGCCAGCAGTCACGAGTTCAGGGTTGGCGAGCAGTACTTC	CASSHEFRVGEQYF
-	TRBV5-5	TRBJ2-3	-	TGTGCCAGCAGGCTTGGTGGACCCATTCAGAGGAATACGCAGTATTTT	CASRLGGPIQRNTQYF
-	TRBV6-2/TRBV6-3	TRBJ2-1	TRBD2	TGTGCCAGCAGCGGAGCGGGGGGGCCCAGTGAGCAGTTCTTC	CASSGAGGPSEQFF
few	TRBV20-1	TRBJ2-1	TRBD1	TGCAGTGCTCAGACAGGGGCCTACAATGAGCAGTTCTTC	CSAQTGAYNEQFF
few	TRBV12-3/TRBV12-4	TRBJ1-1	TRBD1	TGTGCCAGCAGCCTCATACAGGGGTACGGAGCTTTCTTT	CASSLIQGYGAFF
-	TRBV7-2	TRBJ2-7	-	TGTGCCAGCAGCTTAAACCCTACCTACGAGCAGTACTTC	CASSLNPTYEQYF
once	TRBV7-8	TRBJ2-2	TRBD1	TGTGCCAGCAGCTCAACAGGGGGCAACACCGGGGAGCTGTTTTTT	CASSSTGGNTGELFF
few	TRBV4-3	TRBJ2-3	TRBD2	TGCGCCAGCAGCCAAGCGACTAGCGGGAGCACAGATACGCAGTATTTT	CASSQATSGSTDTQYF
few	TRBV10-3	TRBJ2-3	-	TGTGCCATCAGTGAACATTCGGCGGGGGCCAAAACGTCCGCAGATACGCAGTATTTT	CAISEHSAGAKTSADTQYF
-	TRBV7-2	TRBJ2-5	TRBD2	TGTGCCAGCAGCTCCTGGGCGAGCGGGAGGGCCGGAGAGACCCAGTACTTC	CASSSWASGRAGETQYF
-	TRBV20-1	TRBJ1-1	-	TGCAGTGCTAGAGGGGGGACGTCAATCAACACTGAAGCTTTCTTT	CSARGGTSINTEAFF
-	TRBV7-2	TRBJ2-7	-	TGTGCCAGCAGCTTATCACGCGGCGGAAGGGCGTCCTACGAGCAGTACTTC	CASSLSRGGRASYEQYF
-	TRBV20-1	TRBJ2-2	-	TGCAGTGCTAGAGATTTTCAGGGATGGGGCACCGGGGAGCTGTTTTTT	CSARDFQGWGTGELFF
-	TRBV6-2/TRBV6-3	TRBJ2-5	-	TGTGCCAGCAGTTCATTTGCCCCGGTCGAGACCCAGTACTTC	CASSSFAPVETQYF
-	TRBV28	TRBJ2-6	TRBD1	TGTGCCACGCTAACAGGGGCTGCTGGGGCCAACGTCCTGACTTTC	CATLTGAAGANVLTF
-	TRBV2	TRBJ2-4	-	TGTGCCAGCAGTGAAACATGGGCTTCCAAAAACATTCAGTACTTC	CASSETWASKNIQYF
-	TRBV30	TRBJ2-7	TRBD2	TGTGCCTGGGCCCCGGGAGGGCCAGGGTACGAGCAGTACTTC	CAWAPGGPGYEQYF
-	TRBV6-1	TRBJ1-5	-	TGTGCCAGCAGTGAAACGCAAGGGCAGCCCCAGCATTTT	CASSETQGQPQHF
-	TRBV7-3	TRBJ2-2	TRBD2	TGTGCCAGCAGCGAACGCGGGGGGAACACCGGGGAGCTGTTTTTT	CASSERGGNTGELFF
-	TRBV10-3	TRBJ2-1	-	TGTGCCATCAGAGTAGCGGAGTACAATGAGCAGTTCTTC	CAIRVAEYNEQFF
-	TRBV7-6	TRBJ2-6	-	TGTGCCAGCAGCTTATTACACTTGACAGGGGCCAACGTCCTGACTTTC	CASSLLHLTGANVLTF
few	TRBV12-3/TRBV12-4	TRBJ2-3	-	TGTGCCACCTCCGTAGGAGCCCTAGATACGCAGTATTTT	CATSVGALDTQYF
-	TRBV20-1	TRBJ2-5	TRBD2	TGCAGTGCTAGAGATTGGACTAGCGGGATTGGAGAGACCCAGTACTTC	CSARDWTSGIGETQYF
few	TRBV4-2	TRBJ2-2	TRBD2	TGTGCCAGCAGCCAAGAGACTAGCGGGAACACCGGGGAGCTGTTTTTT	CASSQETSGNTGELFF
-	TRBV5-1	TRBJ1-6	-	TGCGCCAGCAGCTTAGACAGATCTCGCTCACCCCTCCACTTT	CASSLDRSRSPLHF